Detailed here is one T cell receptor beta chain. Its antigen remains unidentified. Clones were read by immunoSEQ multiplex PCR, and TCRdb kept only the in-frame ones, dropping some. Altogether around 110,000 clones are present, roughly nine tenths being singletons, with the ten largest covering about 1.5%. This sample is drawn from a study of T cell responses to AZD1222 COVID-19 vaccine. Study at large: Timing groups of about 4 and about 12 weeks for second doses were pooled.

The CDR3 is 12 residues long. Trimming removed 5 bases from V and 9 bases from J, with 11 bases in between. Germline V CDR1 and CDR2: MNHNY, SVGAGI (reference sequence). Overall study results and limits: The study identified only six AZD1222 recipients as seropositive at baseline. Donors, mostly white British, included more females; clonal diversity was possibly underestimated.

Material: peripheral blood, obtained on day 0 of AZD1222 vaccination. V is TRBV6-6 and J is TRBJ2-1; a weak D match, TRBD2 (5 bases). The clonotype comes from an adult in good health. The CDR3 here is CASSTTTSEQFF. In nucleotides, the CDR3 is TGTGCCAGCAGTACGACCACTAGTGAGCAGTTCTTC.